This T cell receptor (beta chain) was identified in a study of blood T cell repertoires in COVID-19. Generated by immunoSEQ multiplex PCR, the TCRdb table keeps only in-frame clones and is missing some. The sample contains about 210,000 clones, approximately 85% of which appear only once. This receptor was obtained from a woman between 65 and 79 years old with COVID-19, enrolled during active disease. The sequencing input was peripheral blood.

The CDR3: CASSHRTSGQSTDTQYF. CDR3 nucleotide sequence: TGTGCCAGCTCCCACAGGACTAGCGGGCAGAGCACAGATACGCAGTATTTT. The genes are TRBV18 and TRBJ2-3; 11 bases line up with TRBD2. The CDR3 loop spans 17 amino acids. CDR1 and CDR2 (germline): KGHSH, LQKENI. The junction had 8 bases not matched to a gene; V was cut back by 6 bases and J by 0 bases.